This T cell receptor beta chain appears in the sequencing data of a study of T cell responses to AZD1222 COVID-19 vaccine. Regarding the study as a whole: Only a handful of AZD1222 recipients, more than five in all, had baseline seropositivity. Donors in the cohort were predominantly white British and more often female, and clonal diversity was possibly underestimated. There were repertoire samples only from the period after the peak T cell response. Across spike, vaccine-associated CD4 TCRs were found, dominant at 160-218 and 743-854.

In regard to this clone: Its antigen is unidentified.

Sequencing was performed with immunoSEQ multiplex PCR; in TCRdb, only in-frame clones are kept and a portion is missing. The data contain 80,000 or so clones, approximately 83% of them singletons. The V and J ends lost 1 base and 5 bases respectively, with 19 bases between them. Germline values: CDR1 LGHDT, CDR2 YNNKEL (reference sequence). The CDR3 has 17 residues. The sequence came from an adult who received the AZD1222 COVID-19 vaccine. Source: peripheral blood, taken 28 days after the second AZD1222 dose. The chain combines TRBV3-1 (or the pseudogene TRBV3-2) with TRBJ2-3, with D possibly TRBD2 on 7 matching bases. CDR3 sequence: CASSQVVGGPVGDTQYF. As DNA, the CDR3 is TGTGCCAGCAGCCAAGTGGTGGGGGGGCCGGTTGGAGATACGCAGTATTTT.